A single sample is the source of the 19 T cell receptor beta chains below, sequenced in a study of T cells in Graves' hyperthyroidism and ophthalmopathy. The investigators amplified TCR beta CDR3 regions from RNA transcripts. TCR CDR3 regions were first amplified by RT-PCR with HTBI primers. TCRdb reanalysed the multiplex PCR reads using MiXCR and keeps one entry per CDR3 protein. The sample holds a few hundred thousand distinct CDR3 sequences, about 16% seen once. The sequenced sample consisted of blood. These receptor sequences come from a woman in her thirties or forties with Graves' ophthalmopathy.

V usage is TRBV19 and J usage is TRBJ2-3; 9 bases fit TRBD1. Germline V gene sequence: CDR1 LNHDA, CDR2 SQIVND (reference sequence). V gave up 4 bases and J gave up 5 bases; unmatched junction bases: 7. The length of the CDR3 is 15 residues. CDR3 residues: CASSTPYRGQDTQYF. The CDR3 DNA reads TGTGCCAGTAGTACACCATACAGGGGGCAAGATACGCAGTATTTT.

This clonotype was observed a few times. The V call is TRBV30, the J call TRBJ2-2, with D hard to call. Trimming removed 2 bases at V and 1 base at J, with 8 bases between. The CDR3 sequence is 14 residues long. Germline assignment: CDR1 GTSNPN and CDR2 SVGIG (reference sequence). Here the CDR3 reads CAWSRKGNTGELFF. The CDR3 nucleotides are TGTGCCTGGAGTCGGAAAGGGAACACCGGGGAGCTGTTTTTT.

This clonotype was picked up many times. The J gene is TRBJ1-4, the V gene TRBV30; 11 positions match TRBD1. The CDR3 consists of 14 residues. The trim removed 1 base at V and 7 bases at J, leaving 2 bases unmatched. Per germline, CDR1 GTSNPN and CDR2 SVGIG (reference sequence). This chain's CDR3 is CAWSAGTGGEKLFF. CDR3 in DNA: TGTGCCTGGAGTGCCGGGACAGGGGGTGAAAAACTGTTTTTT.

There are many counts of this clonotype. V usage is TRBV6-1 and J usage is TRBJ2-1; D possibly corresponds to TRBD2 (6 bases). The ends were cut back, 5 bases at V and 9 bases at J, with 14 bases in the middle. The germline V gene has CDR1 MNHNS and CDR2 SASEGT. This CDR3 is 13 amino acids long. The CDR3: CASSPRGSAEQFF. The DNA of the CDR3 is TGTGCCAGCAGTCCACGGGGGTCCGCTGAGCAGTTCTTC.

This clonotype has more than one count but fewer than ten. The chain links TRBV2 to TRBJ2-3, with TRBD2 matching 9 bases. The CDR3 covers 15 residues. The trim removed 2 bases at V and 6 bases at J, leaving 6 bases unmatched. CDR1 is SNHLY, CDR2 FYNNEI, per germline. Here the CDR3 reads CASSEQGGGADTQYF. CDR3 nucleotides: TGTGCCAGCAGTGAACAGGGCGGGGGGGCGGATACGCAGTATTTT.

CDR3 nucleotide sequence: TGTGCCAGCTGCGGACAACCGAACACTGAAGCTTTCTTT. This translates into CASCGQPNTEAFF. The chain carries TRBV12-3 or TRBV12-4 and TRBJ1-1, with D maybe TRBD1 (5 bases). With 8 bases removed from V and 1 base from J, the gap between germline ends came to 11 bases. CDR3 length equals 13 residues.

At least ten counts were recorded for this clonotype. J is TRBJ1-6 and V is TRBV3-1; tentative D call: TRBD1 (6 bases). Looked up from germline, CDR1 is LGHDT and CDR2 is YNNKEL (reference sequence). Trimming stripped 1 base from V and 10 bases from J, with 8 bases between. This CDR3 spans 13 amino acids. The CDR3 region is CASSQGRGSPLHF. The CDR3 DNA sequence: TGTGCCAGCAGCCAAGGCAGGGGATCACCCCTCCACTTT.

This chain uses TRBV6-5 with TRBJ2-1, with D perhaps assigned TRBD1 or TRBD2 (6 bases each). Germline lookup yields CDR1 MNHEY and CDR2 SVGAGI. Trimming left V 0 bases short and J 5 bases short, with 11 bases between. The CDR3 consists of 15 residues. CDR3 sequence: CASSYSRGVDNEQFF. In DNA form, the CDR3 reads TGTGCCAGCAGTTACTCAAGGGGGGTCGACAATGAGCAGTTCTTC.

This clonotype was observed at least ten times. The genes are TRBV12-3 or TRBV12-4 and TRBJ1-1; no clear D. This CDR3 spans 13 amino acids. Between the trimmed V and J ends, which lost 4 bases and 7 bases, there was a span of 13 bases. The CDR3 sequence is CASSWANENEAFF. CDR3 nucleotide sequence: TGTGCCAGCAGTTGGGCGAATGAGAATGAAGCTTTCTTT.

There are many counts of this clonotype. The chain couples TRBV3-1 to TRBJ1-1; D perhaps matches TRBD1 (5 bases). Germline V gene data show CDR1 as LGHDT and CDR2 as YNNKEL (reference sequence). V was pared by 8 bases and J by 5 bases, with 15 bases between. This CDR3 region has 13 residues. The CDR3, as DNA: TGTGCCAGCTCTAGGGGCCTTTGGACTGAAGCTTTCTTT. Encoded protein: CASSRGLWTEAFF.

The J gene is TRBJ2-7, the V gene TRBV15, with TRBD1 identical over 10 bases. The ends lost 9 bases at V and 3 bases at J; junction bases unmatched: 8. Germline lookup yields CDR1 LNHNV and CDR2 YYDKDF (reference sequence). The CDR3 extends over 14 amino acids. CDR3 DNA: TGTGCCACGGCGGACGGGACAGGGGACTACGAGCAGTACTTC. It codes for CATADGTGDYEQYF.

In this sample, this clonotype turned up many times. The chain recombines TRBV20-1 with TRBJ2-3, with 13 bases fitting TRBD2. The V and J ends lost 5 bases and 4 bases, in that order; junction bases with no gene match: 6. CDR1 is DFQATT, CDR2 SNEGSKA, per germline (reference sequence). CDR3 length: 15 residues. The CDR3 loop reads CSADFTSGGADTQYF. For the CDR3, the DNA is TGCAGTGCTGATTTCACTAGCGGGGGGGCAGATACGCAGTATTTT.

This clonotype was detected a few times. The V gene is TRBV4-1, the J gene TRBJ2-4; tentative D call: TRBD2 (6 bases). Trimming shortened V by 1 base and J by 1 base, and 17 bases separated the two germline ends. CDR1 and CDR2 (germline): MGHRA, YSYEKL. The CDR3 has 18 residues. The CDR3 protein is CASSQGSGLLSAKNIQYF. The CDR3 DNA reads TGCGCCAGCAGCCAAGGAAGCGGGCTCCTAAGTGCCAAAAACATTCAGTACTTC.

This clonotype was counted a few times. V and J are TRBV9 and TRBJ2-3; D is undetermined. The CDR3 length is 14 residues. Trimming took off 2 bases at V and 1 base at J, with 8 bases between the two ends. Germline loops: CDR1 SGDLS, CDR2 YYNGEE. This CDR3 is CASSVNLGTDTQYF. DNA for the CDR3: TGTGCCAGCAGCGTTAATCTGGGCACAGATACGCAGTATTTT.

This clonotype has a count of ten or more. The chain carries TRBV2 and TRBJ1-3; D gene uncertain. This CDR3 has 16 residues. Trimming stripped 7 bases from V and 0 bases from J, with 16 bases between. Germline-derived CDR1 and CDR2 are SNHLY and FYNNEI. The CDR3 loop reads CASNTGQASSGNTIYF. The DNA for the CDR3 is TGTGCCAGCAACACCGGGCAGGCGAGCTCTGGAAACACCATATATTTT. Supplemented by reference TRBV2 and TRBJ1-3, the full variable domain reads EPEVTQTPSHQVTQMGQEVILRCVPISNHLYFYWYRQILGQKVEFLVSFYNNEISEKSEIFDDQFSVERPDGSNFTLKIRSTKLEDSAMYFCASNTGQASSGNTIYFGEGSWLTVV.

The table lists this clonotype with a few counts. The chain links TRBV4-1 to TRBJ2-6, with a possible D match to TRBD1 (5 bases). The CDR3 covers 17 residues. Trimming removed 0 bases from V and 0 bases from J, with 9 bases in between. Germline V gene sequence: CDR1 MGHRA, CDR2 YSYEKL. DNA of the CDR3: TGCGCCAGCAGCCAAGAAGGGGCCAGCTCTGGGGCCAACGTCCTGACTTTC. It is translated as CASSQEGASSGANVLTF.

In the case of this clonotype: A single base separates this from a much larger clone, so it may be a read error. CDR3 coding DNA: TGTGCCAGCAGCTTAGGCCGGGGGACTAGCGGGGTGGACAATGAGCAGTACTTC. It is translated as CASSLGRGTSGVDNEQYF. The chain couples TRBV7-9 to TRBJ2-1, with TRBD2 matching 13 bases. The J call may be faulty, since TRBJ2-7 better matches the DNA end. The CDR3 extends over 18 amino acids. Germline CDR1 SEHNR, CDR2 FQNEAQ (reference sequence).

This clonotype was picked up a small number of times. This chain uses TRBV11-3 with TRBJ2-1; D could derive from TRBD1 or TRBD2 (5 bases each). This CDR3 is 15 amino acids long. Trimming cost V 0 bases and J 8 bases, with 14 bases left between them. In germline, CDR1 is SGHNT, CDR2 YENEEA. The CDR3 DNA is TGTGCCAGCAGCTTAGATGGGGGTACCGAGGATGAGCAGTTCTTC. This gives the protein CASSLDGGTEDEQFF.

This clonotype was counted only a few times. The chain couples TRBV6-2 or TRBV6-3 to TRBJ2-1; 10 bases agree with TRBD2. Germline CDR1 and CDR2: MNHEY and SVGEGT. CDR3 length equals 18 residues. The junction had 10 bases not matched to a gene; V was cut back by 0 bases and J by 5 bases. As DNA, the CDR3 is TGTGCCAGCAGTTACTCGATGGTAGCGGGGGGCCAAAACAATGAGCAGTTCTTC. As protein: CASSYSMVAGGQNNEQFF.